These T cell receptor beta chains were read from a single sample in a study of beta chain features in type 1 diabetes. Clones were read by immunoSEQ multiplex PCR, and TCRdb kept only the in-frame ones, dropping some. The sample consists of about 650,000 clones, around 12% of them appearing once. Sequencing was done on a sample of naive CD4+ T cells from blood. The receptors here all came from a man between 25 and 39 years old with type 1 diabetes. Both conserved end residues are part of each CDR3. Each record gives: clone size, D gene, V gene, J gene, CDR3 protein, CDR3 DNA. The D gene is left open where the match is weak. Some rows mark clone size as missing; the rest say once, few, many or name a class of expanded clone.

few,TRBD1,TRBV27,TRBJ1-4,CASRRLDRGLNEKLFF,TGTGCCAGCAGGCGCCTGGACAGGGGCCTTAATGAAAAACTGTTTTTT
few,-,TRBV5-6,TRBJ2-3,CASSLGAWHSTDTQYF,TGTGCCAGCAGCTTGGGAGCGTGGCACAGCACAGATACGCAGTATTTT
-,TRBD1,TRBV2,TRBJ1-1,CASTRTGNTEAFF,TGTGCCAGCACCAGGACAGGGAACACTGAAGCTTTCTTT
-,-,TRBV6-1,TRBJ2-7,CASSEAGTQRQYF,TGTGCCAGCAGTGAAGCGGGCACCCAGAGGCAGTACTTC
few,-,TRBV7-6,TRBJ2-1,CASSLRLGGNEQFF,TGTGCCAGCAGCCTCCGACTAGGGGGCAATGAGCAGTTCTTC
-,-,TRBV5-6,TRBJ1-2,CASSVGRFNYGYTF,TGTGCCAGCAGCGTCGGCCGTTTCAACTATGGCTACACCTTC
few,-,TRBV7-2,TRBJ2-5,CASSLAKETQYF,TGTGCCAGCAGCTTAGCTAAAGAGACCCAGTACTTC
few,TRBD2,TRBV29-1,TRBJ2-1,CSASGTSGYNEQFF,TGCAGCGCCTCCGGGACTAGCGGCTACAATGAGCAGTTCTTC
-,-,TRBV28,TRBJ2-7,CASSSAGTHYEQYF,TGTGCCAGCAGTTCGGCCGGGACTCACTACGAGCAGTACTTC
-,-,TRBV6-6,TRBJ2-7,CASSYEEAVGEQYF,TGTGCCAGCAGTTACGAGGAAGCCGTCGGCGAGCAGTACTTC
-,TRBD2,TRBV9,TRBJ2-3,CASSAQTSGTDTQYF,TGTGCCAGCAGCGCCCAGACTAGCGGGACAGATACGCAGTATTTT
-,-,TRBV4-3,TRBJ1-3,CASSQETGWRNTIYF,TGCGCCAGCAGCCAAGAAACAGGGTGGAGAAACACCATATATTTT
few,-,TRBV11-2,TRBJ1-4,CASSTQGRWEKLFF,TGTGCCAGCAGCACCCAGGGGAGATGGGAAAAACTGTTTTTT
few,-,TRBV20-1,TRBJ1-1,CSARQVEAFF,TGCAGTGCCAGACAGGTTGAAGCTTTCTTT